Sequencing of this TCR beta chain was carried out in a study of blood T cell repertoires in COVID-19. Libraries were prepared by immunoSEQ multiplex PCR; TCRdb keeps only in-frame clonotypes and omits some of them. The table shows approximately 140,000 clones, with 88% occurring only once. Germline lookup yields CDR1 SEHNR and CDR2 FQNEAQ (reference sequence). The CDR3 spans 16 residues. V lost 2 bases, J lost 6 bases, and 8 bases stayed unmatched. The clonotype originates from a human donor in a cohort sampled during active COVID-19. V and J are TRBV7-9 and TRBJ1-4, with 8 nucleotides matching TRBD1. The specimen was peripheral blood. The CDR3, as DNA: TGTGCCAGCAGCTTATCCGACAGGGGAGAAGATGAAAAACTGTTTTTT. Protein product: CASSLSDRGEDEKLFF.